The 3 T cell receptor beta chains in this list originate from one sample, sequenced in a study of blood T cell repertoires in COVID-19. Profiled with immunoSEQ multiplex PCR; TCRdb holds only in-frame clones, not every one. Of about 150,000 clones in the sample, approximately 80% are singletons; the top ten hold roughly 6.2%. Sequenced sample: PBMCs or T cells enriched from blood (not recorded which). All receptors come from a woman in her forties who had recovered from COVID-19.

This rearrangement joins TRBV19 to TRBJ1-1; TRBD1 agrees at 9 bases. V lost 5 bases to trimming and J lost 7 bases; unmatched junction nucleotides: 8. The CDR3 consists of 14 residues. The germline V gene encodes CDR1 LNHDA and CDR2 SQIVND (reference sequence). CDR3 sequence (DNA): TGTGCCAGTAGTCGCCGGACAGGGGAGGATGAAGCTTTCTTT. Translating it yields CASSRRTGEDEAFF.

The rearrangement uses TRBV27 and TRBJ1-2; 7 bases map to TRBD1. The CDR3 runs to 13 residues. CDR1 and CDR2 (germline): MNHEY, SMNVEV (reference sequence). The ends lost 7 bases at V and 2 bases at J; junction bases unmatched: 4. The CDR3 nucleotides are TGTGCCAGCAAAACACAGGGGAACTATGGCTACACCTTC. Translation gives CASKTQGNYGYTF.

The CDR3 DNA follows: TGTGCCAGCAGCCCGCAGCCCGGACAGGCCAAAGAGACCCAGTACTTC. This gives the protein CASSPQPGQAKETQYF. The V call is TRBV7-8, the J call TRBJ2-5; TRBD1 aligns across 7 bases. Germline V gene lookup returns CDR1 SGHVS and CDR2 FQNEAQ. This CDR3 region has 16 residues. With 5 bases clipped from V and 3 bases from J, the junction kept 12 bases outside the gene matches.